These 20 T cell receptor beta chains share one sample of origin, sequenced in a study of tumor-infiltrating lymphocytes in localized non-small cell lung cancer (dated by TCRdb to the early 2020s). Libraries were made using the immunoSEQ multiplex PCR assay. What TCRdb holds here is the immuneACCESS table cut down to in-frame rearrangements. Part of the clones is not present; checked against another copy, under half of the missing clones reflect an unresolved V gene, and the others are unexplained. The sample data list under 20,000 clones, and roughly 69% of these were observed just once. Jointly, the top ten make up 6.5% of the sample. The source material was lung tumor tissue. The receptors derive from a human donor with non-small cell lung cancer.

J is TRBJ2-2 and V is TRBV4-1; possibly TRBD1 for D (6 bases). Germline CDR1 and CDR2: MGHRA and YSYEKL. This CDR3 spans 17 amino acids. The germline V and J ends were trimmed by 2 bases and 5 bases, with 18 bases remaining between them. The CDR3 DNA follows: TGCGCCAGCAGCCAACCCCCCTTGGGGGCTGGGACCGGGGAGCTGTTTTTT. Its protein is CASSQPPLGAGTGELFF.

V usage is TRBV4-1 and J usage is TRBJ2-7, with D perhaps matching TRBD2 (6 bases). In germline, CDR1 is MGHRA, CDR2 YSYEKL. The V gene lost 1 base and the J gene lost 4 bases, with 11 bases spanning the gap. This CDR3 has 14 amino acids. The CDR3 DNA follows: TGCGCCAGCAGCCAAGGGGGAGGATCGTACGAGCAGTACTTC. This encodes CASSQGGGSYEQYF.

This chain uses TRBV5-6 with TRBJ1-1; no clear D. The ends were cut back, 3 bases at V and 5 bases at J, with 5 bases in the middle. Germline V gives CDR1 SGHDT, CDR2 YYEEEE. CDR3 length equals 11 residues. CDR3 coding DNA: TGTGCCAGCAGCTGGGGTACTGAAGCTTTCTTT. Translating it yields CASSWGTEAFF.

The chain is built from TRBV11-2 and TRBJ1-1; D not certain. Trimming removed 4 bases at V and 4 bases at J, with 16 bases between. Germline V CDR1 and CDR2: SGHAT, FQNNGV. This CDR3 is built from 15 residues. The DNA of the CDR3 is TGTGCCAGCAGCTACTTCACAGCGGCGGTCACTGAAGCTTTCTTT. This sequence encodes CASSYFTAAVTEAFF.

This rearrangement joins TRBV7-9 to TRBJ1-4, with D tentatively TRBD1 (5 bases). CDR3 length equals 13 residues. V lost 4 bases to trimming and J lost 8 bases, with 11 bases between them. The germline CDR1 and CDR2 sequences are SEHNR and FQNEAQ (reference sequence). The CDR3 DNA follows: TGTGCCAGCAGCTCTGGGGGTTGGGAAAAACTGTTTTTT. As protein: CASSSGGWEKLFF.

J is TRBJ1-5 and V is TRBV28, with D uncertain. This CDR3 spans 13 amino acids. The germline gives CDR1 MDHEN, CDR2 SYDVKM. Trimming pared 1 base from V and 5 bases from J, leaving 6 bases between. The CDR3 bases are TGTGCCAGCAGTTTATCTCCCCATCAGCCCCAGCATTTT. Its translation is CASSLSPHQPQHF.

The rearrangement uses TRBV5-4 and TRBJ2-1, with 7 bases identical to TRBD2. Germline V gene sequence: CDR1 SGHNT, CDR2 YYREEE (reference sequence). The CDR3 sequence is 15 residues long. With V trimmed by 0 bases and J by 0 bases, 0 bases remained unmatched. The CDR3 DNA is TGTGCCAGCAGCTTGGGGGACTACTCCTACAATGAGCAGTTCTTC. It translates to CASSLGDYSYNEQFF.

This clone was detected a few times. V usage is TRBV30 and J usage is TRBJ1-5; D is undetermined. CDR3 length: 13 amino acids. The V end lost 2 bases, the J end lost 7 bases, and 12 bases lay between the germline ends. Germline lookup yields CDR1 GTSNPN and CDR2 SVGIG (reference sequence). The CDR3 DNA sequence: TGTGCCTGGAGTCCAAATAGAGGCCAGCCCCAGCATTTT. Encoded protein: CAWSPNRGQPQHF.

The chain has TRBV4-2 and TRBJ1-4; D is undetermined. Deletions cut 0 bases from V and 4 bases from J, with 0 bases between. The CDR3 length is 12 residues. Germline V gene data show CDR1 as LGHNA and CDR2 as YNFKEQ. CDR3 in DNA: TGTGCCAGCAGCCAAGATAATGAAAAACTGTTTTTT. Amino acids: CASSQDNEKLFF.

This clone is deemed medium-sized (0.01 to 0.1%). This CDR3 reads CASNLGGETGELFF. In DNA, the CDR3 is TGTGCCAGCAACTTGGGGGGCGAGACCGGGGAGCTGTTTTTT. The chain links TRBV7-9 to TRBJ2-2, with D tentatively TRBD1 or TRBD2 (6 bases each). This CDR3 is 14 amino acids long. From germline, CDR1 is SEHNR and CDR2 FQNEAQ (reference sequence). V was shortened by 7 bases and J by 5 bases, with 14 bases between the two germline ends.

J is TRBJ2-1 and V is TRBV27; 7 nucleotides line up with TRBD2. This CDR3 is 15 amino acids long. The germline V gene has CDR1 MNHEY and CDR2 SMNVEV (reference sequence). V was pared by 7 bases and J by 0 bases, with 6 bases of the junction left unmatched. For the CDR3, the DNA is TGTGCCAGCATGACTAGCCCTAACTCCTACAATGAGCAGTTCTTC. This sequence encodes CASMTSPNSYNEQFF.

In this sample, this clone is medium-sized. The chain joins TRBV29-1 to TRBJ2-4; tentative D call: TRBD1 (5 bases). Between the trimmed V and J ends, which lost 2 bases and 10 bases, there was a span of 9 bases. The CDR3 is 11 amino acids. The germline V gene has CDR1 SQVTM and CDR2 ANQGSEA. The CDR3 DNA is TGCAGCGTTGAATCCCAGGGAATTCAGTACTTC. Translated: CSVESQGIQYF.

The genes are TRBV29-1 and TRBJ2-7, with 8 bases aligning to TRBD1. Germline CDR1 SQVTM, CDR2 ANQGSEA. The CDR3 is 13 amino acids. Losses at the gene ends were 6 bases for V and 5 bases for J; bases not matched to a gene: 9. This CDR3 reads CSVGDGQGDEQYF. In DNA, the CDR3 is TGCAGCGTGGGGGACGGACAGGGAGACGAGCAGTACTTC.

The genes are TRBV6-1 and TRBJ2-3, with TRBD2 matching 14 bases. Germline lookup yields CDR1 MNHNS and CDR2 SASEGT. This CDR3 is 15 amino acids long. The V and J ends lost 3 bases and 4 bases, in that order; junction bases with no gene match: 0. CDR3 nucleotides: TGTGCCAGCAGTGAGACTAGCGGGGGGGCAGATACGCAGTATTTT. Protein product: CASSETSGGADTQYF.

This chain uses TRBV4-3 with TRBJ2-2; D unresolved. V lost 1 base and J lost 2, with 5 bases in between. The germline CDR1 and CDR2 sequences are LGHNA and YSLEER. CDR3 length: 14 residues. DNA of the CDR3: TGCGCCAGCAGCCAAGGACCCAACACCGGGGAGCTGTTTTTT. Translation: CASSQGPNTGELFF.

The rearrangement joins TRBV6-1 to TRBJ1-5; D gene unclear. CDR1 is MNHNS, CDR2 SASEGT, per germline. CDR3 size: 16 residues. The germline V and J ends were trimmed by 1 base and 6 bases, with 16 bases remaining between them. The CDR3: CASSEVALRVGQPQHF. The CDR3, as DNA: TGTGCCAGCAGTGAAGTGGCTTTACGGGTTGGTCAGCCCCAGCATTTT.

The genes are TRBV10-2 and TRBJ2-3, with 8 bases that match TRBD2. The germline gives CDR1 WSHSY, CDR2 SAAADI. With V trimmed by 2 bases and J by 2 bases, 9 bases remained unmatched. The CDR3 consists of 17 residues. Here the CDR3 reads CASSERSGGFLTDTQYF. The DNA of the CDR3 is TGCGCCAGCAGTGAGAGAAGCGGGGGCTTTCTCACAGATACGCAGTATTTT.

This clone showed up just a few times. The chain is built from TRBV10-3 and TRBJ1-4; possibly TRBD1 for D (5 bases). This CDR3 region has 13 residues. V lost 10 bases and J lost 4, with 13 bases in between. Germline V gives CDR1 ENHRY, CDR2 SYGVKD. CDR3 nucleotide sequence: TGTGCCACTGCCAAGACAGATAATGAAAAACTGTTTTTT. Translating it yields CATAKTDNEKLFF.

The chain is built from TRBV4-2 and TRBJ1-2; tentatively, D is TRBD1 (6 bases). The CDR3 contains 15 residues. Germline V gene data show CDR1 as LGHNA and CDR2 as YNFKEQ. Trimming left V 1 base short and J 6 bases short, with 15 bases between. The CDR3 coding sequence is TGTGCCAGCAGCCAAGTGACGGGGGCATCGAATGGCTACACCTTC. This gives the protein CASSQVTGASNGYTF.

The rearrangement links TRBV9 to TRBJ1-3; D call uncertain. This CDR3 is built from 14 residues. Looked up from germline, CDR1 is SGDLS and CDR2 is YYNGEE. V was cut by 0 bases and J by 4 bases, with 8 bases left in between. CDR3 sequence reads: CASSVDSRGNTIYF. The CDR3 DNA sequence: TGTGCCAGCAGCGTAGATTCGCGGGGAAACACCATATATTTT. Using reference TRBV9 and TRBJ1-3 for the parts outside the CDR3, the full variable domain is DSGVTQTPKHLITATGQRVTLRCSPRSGDLSVYWYQQSLDQGLQFLIQYYNGEERAKGNILERFSAQQFPDLHSELNLSSLELGDSALYFCASSVDSRGNTIYFGEGSWLTVV.